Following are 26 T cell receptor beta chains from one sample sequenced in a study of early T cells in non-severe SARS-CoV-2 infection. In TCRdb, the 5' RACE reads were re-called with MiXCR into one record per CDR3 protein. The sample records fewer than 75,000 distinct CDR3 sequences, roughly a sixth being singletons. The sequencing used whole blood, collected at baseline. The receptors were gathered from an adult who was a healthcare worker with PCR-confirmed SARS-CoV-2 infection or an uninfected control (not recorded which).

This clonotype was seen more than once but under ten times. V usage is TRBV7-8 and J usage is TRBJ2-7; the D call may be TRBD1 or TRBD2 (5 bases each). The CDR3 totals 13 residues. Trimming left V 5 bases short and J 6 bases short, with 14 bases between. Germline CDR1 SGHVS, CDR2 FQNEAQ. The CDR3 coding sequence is TGTGCCAGCAGCACAGAGGGGAGATCCGAGCAGTACTTC. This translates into CASSTEGRSEQYF.

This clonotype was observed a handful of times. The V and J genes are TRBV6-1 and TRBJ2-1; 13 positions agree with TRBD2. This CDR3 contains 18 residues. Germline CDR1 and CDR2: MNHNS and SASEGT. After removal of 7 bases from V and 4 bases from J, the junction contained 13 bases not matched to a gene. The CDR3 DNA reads TGTGCCAGCACACCTCGAACTAGCGGGAGGGCCGCGTACAATGAGCAGTTCTTC. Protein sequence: CASTPRTSGRAAYNEQFF.

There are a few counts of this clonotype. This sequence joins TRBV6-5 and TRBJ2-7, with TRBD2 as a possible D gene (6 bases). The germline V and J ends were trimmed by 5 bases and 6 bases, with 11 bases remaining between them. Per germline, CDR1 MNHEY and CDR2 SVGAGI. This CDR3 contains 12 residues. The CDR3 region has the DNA TGTGCCAGCAGTCCCTTGGGGGGCGAGCAGTACTTC. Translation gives CASSPLGGEQYF.

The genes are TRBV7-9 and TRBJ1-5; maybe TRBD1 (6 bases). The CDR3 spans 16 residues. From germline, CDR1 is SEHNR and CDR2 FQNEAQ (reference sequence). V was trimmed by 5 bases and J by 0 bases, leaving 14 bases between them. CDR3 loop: CASSTGKGGSNQPQHF. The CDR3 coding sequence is TGTGCCAGCAGCACAGGGAAAGGGGGTAGCAATCAGCCCCAGCATTTT.

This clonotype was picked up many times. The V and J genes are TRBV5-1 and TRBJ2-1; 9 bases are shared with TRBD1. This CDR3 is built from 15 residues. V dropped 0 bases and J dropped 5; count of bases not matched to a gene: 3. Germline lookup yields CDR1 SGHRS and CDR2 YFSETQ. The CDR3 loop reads CASSLVGQGHNEQFF. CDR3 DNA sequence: TGCGCCAGCAGCTTGGTGGGACAGGGCCACAATGAGCAGTTCTTC.

This chain's CDR3 is CASSNRQGNTEAFF. Written as DNA, the CDR3 is TGTGCCAGCAGTAACAGACAGGGGAACACTGAAGCTTTCTTT. This rearrangement joins TRBV6-2 or TRBV6-3 to TRBJ1-1; 7 bases are shared with TRBD1. The CDR3 sequence is 14 residues long. After removal of 5 bases from V and 1 base from J, the junction contained 4 bases not matched to a gene. Germline CDR1 reads MNHEY; CDR2 reads SVGEGT.

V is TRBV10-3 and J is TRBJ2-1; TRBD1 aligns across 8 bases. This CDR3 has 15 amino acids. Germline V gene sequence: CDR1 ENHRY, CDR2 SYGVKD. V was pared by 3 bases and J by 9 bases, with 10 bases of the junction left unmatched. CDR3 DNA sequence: TGTGCCATCAGTGACATCGGACAGGGTGACGGTGAGCAGTTCTTC. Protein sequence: CAISDIGQGDGEQFF.

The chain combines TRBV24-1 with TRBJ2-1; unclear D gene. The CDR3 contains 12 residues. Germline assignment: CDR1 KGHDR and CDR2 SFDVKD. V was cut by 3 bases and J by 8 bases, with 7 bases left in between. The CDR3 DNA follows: TGTGCCACCAGTGATCGGCGCGATGAGCAGTTCTTC. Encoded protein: CATSDRRDEQFF.

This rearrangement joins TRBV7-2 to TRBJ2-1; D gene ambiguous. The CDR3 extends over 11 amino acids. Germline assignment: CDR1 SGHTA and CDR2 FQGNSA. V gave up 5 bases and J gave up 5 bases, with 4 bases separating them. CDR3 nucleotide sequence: TGTGCCAGCAGCCCGCACAATGAGCAGTTCTTC. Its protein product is CASSPHNEQFF.

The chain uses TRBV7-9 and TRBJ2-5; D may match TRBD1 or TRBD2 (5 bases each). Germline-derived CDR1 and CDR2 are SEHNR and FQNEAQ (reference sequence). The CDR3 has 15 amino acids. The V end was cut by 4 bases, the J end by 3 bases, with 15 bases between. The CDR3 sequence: CASSSGTGKEETQYF. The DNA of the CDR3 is TGTGCCAGCAGCTCAGGGACGGGGAAAGAAGAGACCCAGTACTTC.

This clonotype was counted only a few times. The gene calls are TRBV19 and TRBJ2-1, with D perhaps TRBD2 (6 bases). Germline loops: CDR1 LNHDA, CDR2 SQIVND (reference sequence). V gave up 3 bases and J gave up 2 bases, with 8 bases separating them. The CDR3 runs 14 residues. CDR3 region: CASSIGGTYNEQFF. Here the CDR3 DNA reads TGTGCCAGTAGTATCGGAGGGACCTACAATGAGCAGTTCTTC.

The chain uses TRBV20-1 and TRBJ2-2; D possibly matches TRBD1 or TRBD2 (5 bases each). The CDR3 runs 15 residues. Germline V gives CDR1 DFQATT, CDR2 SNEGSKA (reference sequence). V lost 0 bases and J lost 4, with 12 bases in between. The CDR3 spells CSARDGRGATGELFF. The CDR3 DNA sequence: TGCAGTGCTAGAGATGGTAGAGGGGCCACCGGGGAGCTGTTTTTT.

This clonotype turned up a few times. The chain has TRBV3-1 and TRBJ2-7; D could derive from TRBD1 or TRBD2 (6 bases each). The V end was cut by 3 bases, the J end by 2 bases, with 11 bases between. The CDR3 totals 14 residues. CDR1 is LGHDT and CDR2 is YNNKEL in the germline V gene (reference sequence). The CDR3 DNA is TGTGCCAGCAGCCAGCGGGACAAGACCTACGAGCAGTACTTC. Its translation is CASSQRDKTYEQYF.

The CDR3 loop is CAWSSAGRSTEAFF. The DNA for the CDR3 is TGTGCCTGGAGTTCAGCAGGGAGGAGCACTGAAGCTTTCTTT. This chain connects TRBV30 to TRBJ1-1; D is possibly TRBD1 (5 bases). CDR3 length: 14 amino acids. The germline V and J ends were trimmed by 2 bases and 4 bases, with 14 bases remaining between them. Germline V lookup: CDR1 GTSNPN, CDR2 SVGIG (reference sequence).

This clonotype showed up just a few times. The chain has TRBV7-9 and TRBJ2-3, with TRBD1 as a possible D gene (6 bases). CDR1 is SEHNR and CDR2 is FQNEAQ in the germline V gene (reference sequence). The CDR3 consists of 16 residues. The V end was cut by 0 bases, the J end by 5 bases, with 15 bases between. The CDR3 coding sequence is TGTGCCAGCAGCTTAGCGATCGGGCAGGGGCGAGATACGCAGTATTTT. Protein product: CASSLAIGQGRDTQYF.

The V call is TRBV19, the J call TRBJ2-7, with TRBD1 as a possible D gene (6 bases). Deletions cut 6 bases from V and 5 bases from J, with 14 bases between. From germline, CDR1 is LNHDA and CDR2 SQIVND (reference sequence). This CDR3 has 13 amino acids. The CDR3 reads CASSRGRIDEQYF. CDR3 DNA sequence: TGTGCCAGTAGCAGGGGAAGGATCGACGAGCAGTACTTC.

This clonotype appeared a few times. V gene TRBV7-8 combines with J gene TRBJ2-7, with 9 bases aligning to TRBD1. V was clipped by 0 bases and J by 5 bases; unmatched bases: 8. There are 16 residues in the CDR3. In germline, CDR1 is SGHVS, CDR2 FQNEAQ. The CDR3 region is CASSLAFVTGGHEQYF. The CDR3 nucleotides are TGTGCCAGCAGCTTAGCCTTTGTGACAGGGGGACACGAGCAGTACTTC.

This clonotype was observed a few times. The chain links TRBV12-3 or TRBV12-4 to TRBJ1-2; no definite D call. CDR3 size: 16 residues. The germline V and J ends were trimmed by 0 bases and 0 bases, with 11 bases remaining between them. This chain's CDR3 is CASSLAGGDTNYGYTF. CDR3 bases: TGTGCCAGCAGTTTAGCGGGCGGCGATACTAACTATGGCTACACCTTC.

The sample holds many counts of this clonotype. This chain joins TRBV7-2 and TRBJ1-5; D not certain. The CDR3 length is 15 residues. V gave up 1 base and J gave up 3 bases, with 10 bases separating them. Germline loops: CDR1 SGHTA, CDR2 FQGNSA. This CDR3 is CASSLVSGPNQPQHF. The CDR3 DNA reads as TGTGCCAGCAGCTTAGTGTCGGGTCCCAATCAGCCCCAGCATTTT.

The CDR3 loop is CASSEGTGGTTQYF. As DNA, the CDR3 is TGTGCCAGCAGTGAGGGGACAGGGGGGACGACCCAGTACTTC. The chain is built from TRBV6-1 and TRBJ2-5; 11 bases match TRBD1. With 3 bases clipped from V and 7 bases from J, the junction kept 4 bases outside the gene matches. CDR1 and CDR2 from the germline V gene are MNHNS and SASEGT. CDR3 size: 14 residues.

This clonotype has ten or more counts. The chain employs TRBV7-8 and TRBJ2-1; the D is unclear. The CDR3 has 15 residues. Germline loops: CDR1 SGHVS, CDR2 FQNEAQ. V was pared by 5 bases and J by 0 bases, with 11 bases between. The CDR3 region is CASSITWSSYNEQFF. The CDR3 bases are TGTGCCAGCAGCATCACCTGGAGCTCCTACAATGAGCAGTTCTTC. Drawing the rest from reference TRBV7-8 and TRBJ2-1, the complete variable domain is GAGVSQSPRYKVAKRGQDVALRCDPISGHVSLFWYQQALGQGPEFLTYFQNEAQLDKSGLPSDRFFAERPEGSVSTLKIQRTQQEDSAVYLCASSITWSSYNEQFFGPGTRLTVL.

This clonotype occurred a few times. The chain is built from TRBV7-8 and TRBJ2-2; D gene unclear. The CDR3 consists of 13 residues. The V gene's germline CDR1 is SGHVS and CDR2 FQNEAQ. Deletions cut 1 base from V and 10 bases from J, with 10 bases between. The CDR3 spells CASSLGYRKELFF. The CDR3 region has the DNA TGTGCCAGCAGCTTAGGATATAGAAAGGAGCTGTTTTTT.

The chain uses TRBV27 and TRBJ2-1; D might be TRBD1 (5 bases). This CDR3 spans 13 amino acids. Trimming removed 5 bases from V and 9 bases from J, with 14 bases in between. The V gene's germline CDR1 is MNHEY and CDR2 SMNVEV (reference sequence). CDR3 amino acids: CASSPHDDSEQFF. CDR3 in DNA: TGTGCCAGCAGTCCCCACGACGACAGTGAGCAGTTCTTC.

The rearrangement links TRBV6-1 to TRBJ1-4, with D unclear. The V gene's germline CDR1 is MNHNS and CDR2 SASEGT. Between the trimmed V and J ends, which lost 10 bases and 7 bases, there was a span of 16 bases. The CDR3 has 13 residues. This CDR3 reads CATEETWSEKLFF. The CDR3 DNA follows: TGTGCCACCGAAGAAACGTGGAGTGAAAAACTGTTTTTT.

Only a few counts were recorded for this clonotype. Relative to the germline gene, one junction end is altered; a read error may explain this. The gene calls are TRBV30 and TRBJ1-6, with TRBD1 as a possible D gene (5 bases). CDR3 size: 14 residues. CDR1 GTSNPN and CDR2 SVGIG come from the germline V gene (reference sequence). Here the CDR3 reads CAWSRGSYNSPLHF. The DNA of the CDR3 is TGTGCCTGGAGTAGGGGCTCCTATAATTCACCCCTCCATTTT.

The CDR3 reads CASSQGAVQYF. CDR3 in DNA: TGTGCCAGCAGCCAGGGGGCCGTACAGTATTTT. The V gene is TRBV14, the J gene TRBJ2-3; D is possibly TRBD1 (6 bases). Germline assignment: CDR1 SGHDN and CDR2 FVKESK. This CDR3 spans 11 amino acids. V lost 3 bases and J lost 12, with 10 bases in between.